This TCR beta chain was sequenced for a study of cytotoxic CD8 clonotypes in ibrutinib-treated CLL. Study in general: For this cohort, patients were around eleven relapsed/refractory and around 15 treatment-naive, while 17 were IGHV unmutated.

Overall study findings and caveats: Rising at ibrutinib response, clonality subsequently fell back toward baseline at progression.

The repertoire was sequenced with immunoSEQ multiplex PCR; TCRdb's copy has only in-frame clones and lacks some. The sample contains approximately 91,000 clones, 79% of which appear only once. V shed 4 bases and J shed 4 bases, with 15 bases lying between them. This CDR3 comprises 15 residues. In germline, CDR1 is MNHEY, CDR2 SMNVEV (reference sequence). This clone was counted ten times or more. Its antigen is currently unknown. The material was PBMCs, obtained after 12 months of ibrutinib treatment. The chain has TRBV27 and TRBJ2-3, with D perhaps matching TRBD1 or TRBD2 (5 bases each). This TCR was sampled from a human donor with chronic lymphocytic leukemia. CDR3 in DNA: TGTGCCAGCAGTTCATGGGTGAGGGGCTCAGATACGCAGTATTTT. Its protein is CASSSWVRGSDTQYF.